The rows below give T cell receptor beta chains drawn from one sample of a study of cytomegalovirus exposure and HLA in healthy donors. Produced via immunoSEQ multiplex PCR; TCRdb's table is partial and in-frame only. The sample has fewer than 120,000 clones, 76% seen once. The sample taken for sequencing was PBMCs. The receptor set was obtained from a man aged 25-45 years in good health and CMV-seropositive. Both conserved end residues are part of each CDR3. A D gene is named only where the DNA matches it firmly. Part of the rows lack a size; the others show once, few, many or a class for expanded clones.

D,size,V,J,CDR3,DNA
NA,NA,TRBV7-2,TRBJ2-5,CASSWYLTQGQETQYF,TGTGCCAGCAGCTGGTACTTGACGCAGGGGCAAGAGACCCAGTACTTC
TRBD1,NA,TRBV4-1,TRBJ2-5,CASSQGRQGGEQYF,TGCGCCAGCAGCCAAGGGCGACAGGGTGGGGAGCAGTACTTC
NA,NA,TRBV28,TRBJ2-7,CASRPWRDSTYEQYF,TGTGCCAGCAGACCGTGGCGGGACAGCACCTACGAGCAGTACTTC
NA,NA,TRBV10-1,TRBJ2-7,CASRDSQGYEQYF,TGCGCCAGCAGGGATTCACAGGGTTACGAGCAGTACTTC
NA,NA,TRBV29-1,TRBJ2-1,CSVVEVGTQGEQFF,TGCAGCGTTGTGGAGGTGGGGACTCAGGGTGAGCAGTTCTTC
TRBD2,NA,TRBV9,TRBJ2-5,CASTKGAGGRETQYF,TGTGCCAGCACCAAAGGGGCGGGGGGGAGGGAGACCCAGTACTTC
NA,NA,TRBV2,TRBJ2-5,CASSLEETQYF,TGTGCCAGCAGCTTAGAAGAGACCCAGTACTTC
NA,NA,TRBV5-4,TRBJ1-6,CASSPGGSYNSPLHF,TGTGCCAGCAGCCCTGGAGGATCCTATAATTCACCCCTCCACTTT
TRBD1,NA,TRBV27,TRBJ2-5,CASSLLWDRGRGPQETQYF,TGTGCCAGCAGTTTACTTTGGGACAGGGGGCGCGGTCCCCAAGAGACCCAGTACTTC
NA,NA,TRBV2,TRBJ1-5,CASSLIYQPQHF,TGTGCCAGCAGTCTTATTTATCAGCCCCAGCATTTT
TRBD2,NA,TRBV6-5,TRBJ2-7,CASRGTSGASYEQYF,TGTGCCAGCAGGGGGACTAGCGGGGCCTCCTACGAGCAGTACTTC
TRBD2,NA,TRBV20-1,TRBJ2-7,CSAQRGDEQYF,TGCAGTGCTCAGCGGGGGGACGAGCAGTACTTC
NA,NA,TRBV11-2,TRBJ1-4,CASSLDRSGTGGKLFF,TGTGCCAGCAGCTTAGATAGGTCCGGCACAGGCGGAAAACTGTTTTTT
NA,NA,TRBV9,TRBJ2-7,CASSAGQRTYEQYF,TGTGCCAGCAGCGCCGGACAGAGGACCTACGAGCAGTACTTC
TRBD1,NA,TRBV30,TRBJ1-2,CAWGTGPNYGYTF,TGTGCCTGGGGGACAGGGCCAAACTATGGCTACACCTTC
TRBD1,NA,TRBV6-5,TRBJ1-1,CASSSYRGSTEAFF,TGTGCCAGCAGTTCCTACAGGGGGAGCACTGAAGCTTTCTTT
NA,NA,TRBV21-1,TRBJ2-7,CASSKTGTGSYEQYF,TGTGCCAGCAGCAAAACCGGGACAGGGTCCTACGAGCAGTACTTC
TRBD1,NA,TRBV6-5,TRBJ1-2,CASRDRDRAYGYTF,TGTGCCAGCAGGGACCGGGACAGGGCCTATGGCTACACCTTC
NA,NA,TRBV5-4,TRBJ2-5,CASSFGSPQETQYF,TGTGCCAGCAGCTTTGGCTCACCCCAAGAGACCCAGTACTTC
NA,NA,TRBV5-6,TRBJ2-1,CASSLESDNEQFF,TGTGCCAGCAGCTTGGAAAGCGACAATGAGCAGTTCTTC
NA,NA,TRBV28,TRBJ2-5,CASTVLAGLEETQYF,TGTGCCAGCACCGTACTGGCGGGGTTAGAAGAGACCCAGTACTTC
TRBD2,NA,TRBV29-1,TRBJ2-1,CSVALRGGRYNEQFF,TGCAGCGTTGCCCTTCGGGGGGGCCGCTACAATGAGCAGTTCTTC
NA,NA,TRBV29-1,TRBJ2-3,CSVEPTSTDTQYF,TGCAGCGTTGAACCCACTAGCACAGATACGCAGTATTTT
NA,NA,TRBV5-6,TRBJ2-5,CASSFGQQETQYF,TGTGCCAGCAGCTTTGGGCAGCAAGAGACCCAGTACTTC
TRBD2,NA,TRBV9,TRBJ2-5,CASSVVGTSVETQYF,TGTGCCAGCAGCGTAGTAGGGACTAGCGTGGAGACCCAGTACTTC
NA,NA,TRBV19,TRBJ1-5,CASSIRPKRSNQPQHF,TGTGCCAGTAGTATCCGTCCAAAGAGAAGCAATCAGCCCCAGCATTTT
TRBD1,NA,TRBV28,TRBJ1-4,CASREGTAGVATNEKLFF,TGTGCCAGCAGAGAGGGGACAGCGGGGGTTGCAACTAATGAAAAACTGTTTTTT
TRBD1,NA,TRBV4-3,TRBJ2-7,CASSQGDRAAYEQYF,TGCGCCAGCAGCCAAGGGGACAGGGCCGCCTACGAGCAGTACTTC
TRBD2,NA,TRBV27,TRBJ2-2,CASSFSGRHTGELFF,TGTGCCAGCAGCTTTAGCGGGCGACACACCGGGGAGCTGTTTTTT
NA,NA,TRBV2,TRBJ1-2,CASSVRGRGGYTF,TGTGCCAGCAGTGTGAGGGGGAGAGGAGGCTACACCTTC
TRBD2,NA,TRBV30,TRBJ2-1,CAWSWTSGDYNEQFF,TGTGCCTGGAGTTGGACTAGCGGGGATTACAATGAGCAGTTCTTC
NA,once,TRBV7-9,TRBJ2-5,CASSQGGSETQYF,TGTGCCAGCAGCCAGGGTGGTTCAGAGACCCAGTACTTC
TRBD1,few,TRBV7-2,TRBJ1-2,CASSPGTGASNYGYTF,TGTGCCAGCAGCCCCGGGACAGGGGCCTCCAACTATGGCTACACCTTC
NA,NA,TRBV7-9,TRBJ2-3,CSSRIGTDTQYF,TGTTCCAGCAGGATAGGCACAGATACGCAGTATTTT
NA,NA,TRBV7-9,TRBJ1-1,CSSSSSPGGMNTEAFF,TGTTCCAGCAGCTCATCCCCCGGGGGGATGAACACTGAAGCTTTCTTT
NA,NA,TRBV21-1,TRBJ2-5,CASSKEGQWETQYF,TGTGCCAGCAGCAAAGAGGGACAGTGGGAGACCCAGTACTTC
NA,few,TRBV4-3,TRBJ1-1,CASSQDLGSGTEAFF,TGCGCCAGCAGCCAAGATCTGGGTTCGGGCACTGAAGCTTTCTTT
TRBD2,once,TRBV29-1,TRBJ2-7,CSVVPSGNEQYF,TGCAGCGTTGTCCCTAGCGGCAACGAGCAGTACTTC
NA,few,TRBV10-2,TRBJ1-5,CASSDRSFNQPQHF,TGCGCCAGTTCAGACAGGTCCTTCAATCAGCCCCAGCATTTT
NA,NA,TRBV7-9,TRBJ2-7,CASSLTRDPTYEQYF,TGTGCCAGCAGCTTAACGCGGGATCCTACCTACGAGCAGTACTTC
NA,NA,TRBV6-5,TRBJ1-6,CASRQPHSPLHF,TGTGCCAGCAGACAGCCGCATTCACCCCTCCACTTT
NA,NA,TRBV9,TRBJ1-3,CASSARPEAGYSGNTIYF,TGTGCCAGCAGCGCACGACCCGAGGCTGGGTACTCTGGAAACACCATATATTTT
NA,NA,TRBV6-5,TRBJ1-6,CASSLSGIAYNSPLHF,TGTGCCAGCAGTTTGTCAGGGATCGCCTATAATTCACCCCTCCACTTT
NA,few,TRBV4-3,TRBJ2-7,CASSPSRGATYEQYF,TGCGCCAGCAGCCCTTCACGCGGGGCGACCTACGAGCAGTACTTC